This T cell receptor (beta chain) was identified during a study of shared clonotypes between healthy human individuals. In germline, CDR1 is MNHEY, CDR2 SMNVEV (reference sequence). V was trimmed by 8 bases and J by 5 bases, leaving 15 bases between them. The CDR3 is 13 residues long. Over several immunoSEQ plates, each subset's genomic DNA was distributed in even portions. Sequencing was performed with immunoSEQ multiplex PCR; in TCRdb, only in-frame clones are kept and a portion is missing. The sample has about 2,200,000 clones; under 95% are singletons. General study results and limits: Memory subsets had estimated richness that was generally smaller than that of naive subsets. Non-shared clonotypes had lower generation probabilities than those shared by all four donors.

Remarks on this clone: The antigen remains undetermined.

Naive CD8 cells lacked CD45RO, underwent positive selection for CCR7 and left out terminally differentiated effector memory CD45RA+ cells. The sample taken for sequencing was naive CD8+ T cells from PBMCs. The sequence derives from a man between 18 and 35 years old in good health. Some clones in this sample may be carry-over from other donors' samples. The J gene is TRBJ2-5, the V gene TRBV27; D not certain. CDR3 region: CASLGRASETQYF. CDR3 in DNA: TGTGCCAGCCTCGGTCGGGCCTCTGAGACCCAGTACTTC.